This is a list of T cell receptor beta chains from one sample in a study of multiple sclerosis patients with progressive multifocal leukoencephalopathy. TCRdb keeps only in-frame clones here, not all; method: immunoSEQ multiplex PCR. The table lists tens of thousands of clones, 90% of them singletons, with under 1.5% in the top ten. The sequenced sample was PBMCs, obtained from a patient treated with natalizumab. The receptors here all came from a human donor with multiple sclerosis. Each CDR3 is given with its conserved first and last residue. The D gene is left open where the match is weak. Expanded clones are given a class, and other clones once, few, many or no size at all.

>NA|NA|TRBV6-5|TRBJ2-7
TGTGCCAGCAGTTACGGTTGGGGCGGCGGTACCTACGAGCAGTACTTC
CASSYGWGGGTYEQYF
>TRBD1|NA|TRBV5-4|TRBJ2-5
TGTGCCAGCAGCTCCTGGGACAGGTCGATAAAGACCCAGTACTTC
CASSSWDRSIKTQYF
>NA|NA|TRBV7-2|TRBJ2-2
TGTGCCAGCAGCGGCGGAAGGGCCGGGGAGCTGTTTTTT
CASSGGRAGELFF
>NA|once|TRBV9|TRBJ1-3
TGTGCCAGCAGCGAGTCGGTGGGGCCATCAAGCTCTGGAAACACCATATATTTT
CASSESVGPSSSGNTIYF
>NA|NA|TRBV7-9|TRBJ2-7
TGTGCCAGCAGCGCCGGGACACGGGCCGAGCAGTACTTC
CASSAGTRAEQYF
>TRBD1|NA|TRBV4-2|TRBJ2-2
TGTGCCAGCAGCCAGGATGAGGGGGCCCTGGAGCTGTTTTTT
CASSQDEGALELFF
>TRBD1|NA|TRBV9|TRBJ1-3
TGTGCCAGCAGACCGGACAGGGACTCTGGAAACACCATATATTTT
CASRPDRDSGNTIYF
>TRBD1|NA|TRBV29-1|TRBJ2-1
TGCAGCGTTGCGACAGGGGCAAATGAGCAGTTCTTC
CSVATGANEQFF
>NA|NA|TRBV6-4|TRBJ2-3
TGTGCCAGCAGTGCTGGAACTAGCACAGATACGCAGTATTTT
CASSAGTSTDTQYF
>NA|NA|TRBV6-5|TRBJ2-1
TGTGCCAGCAGTTACTACAGCCTACCACCTGAAAATGAGCAGTTCTTC
CASSYYSLPPENEQFF
>NA|NA|TRBV19|TRBJ1-5
TGTGCCAGTAGTATTTCGGGTAGCAATCAGCCCCAGCATTTT
CASSISGSNQPQHF
>NA|NA|TRBV11-1|TRBJ2-7
TGTGCCAGCAGCTTAGCGGGGAACGGAGGAGCCTACGAGCAGTACTTC
CASSLAGNGGAYEQYF
>NA|NA|TRBV15|TRBJ1-1
TGTGCCACCAGCAGAGTCAGGGGGAACACTGAAGCTTTCTTT
CATSRVRGNTEAFF
>NA|once|TRBV6-5|TRBJ1-2
TGTGCCAGCAGTACCCGACTACAGGGCTCTGGCTACACCTTC
CASSTRLQGSGYTF
>TRBD2|NA|TRBV7-9|TRBJ2-3
TGTGCCAGCAGCCCTTACGTACCCAGCGGGGGCGCCCGGGATACGCAGTATTTT
CASSPYVPSGGARDTQYF
>TRBD1|NA|TRBV15|TRBJ2-1
TGTGCCACCAGCAGAGGGACAGGGGGCGTCATTGAGCAGTTCTTC
CATSRGTGGVIEQFF
>NA|NA|TRBV25-1|TRBJ1-2
TGTGCCAGCAGTGATGTAGGTTGGGCCCCTGACGGCTACACCTTC
CASSDVGWAPDGYTF
>TRBD1|NA|TRBV6-4|TRBJ2-3
TGTGCCAGCAGTGACCTGGCCGGGACAGGGGCAGATACGCAGTATTTT
CASSDLAGTGADTQYF